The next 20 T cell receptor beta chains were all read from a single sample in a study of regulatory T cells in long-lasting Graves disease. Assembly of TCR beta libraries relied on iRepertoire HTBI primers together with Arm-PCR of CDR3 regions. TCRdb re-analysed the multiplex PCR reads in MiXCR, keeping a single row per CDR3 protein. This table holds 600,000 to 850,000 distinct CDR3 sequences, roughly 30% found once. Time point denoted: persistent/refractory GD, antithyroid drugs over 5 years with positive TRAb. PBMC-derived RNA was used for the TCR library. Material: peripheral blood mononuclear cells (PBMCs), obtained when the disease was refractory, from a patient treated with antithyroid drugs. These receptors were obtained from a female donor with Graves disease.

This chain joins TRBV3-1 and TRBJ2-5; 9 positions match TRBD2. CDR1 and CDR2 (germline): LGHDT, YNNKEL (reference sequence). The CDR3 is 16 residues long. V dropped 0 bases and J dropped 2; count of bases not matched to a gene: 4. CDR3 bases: TGTGCCAGCAGCCAAGATGCAGCGGGAGGTCAAGAGACCCAGTACTTC. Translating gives CASSQDAAGGQETQYF.

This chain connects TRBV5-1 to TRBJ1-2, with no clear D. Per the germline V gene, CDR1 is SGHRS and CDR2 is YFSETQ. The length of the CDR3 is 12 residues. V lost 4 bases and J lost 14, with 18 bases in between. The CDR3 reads CASSPGRGSETF. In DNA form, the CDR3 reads TGCGCCAGCAGCCCAGGACGCGGTTCCGAGACCTTC.

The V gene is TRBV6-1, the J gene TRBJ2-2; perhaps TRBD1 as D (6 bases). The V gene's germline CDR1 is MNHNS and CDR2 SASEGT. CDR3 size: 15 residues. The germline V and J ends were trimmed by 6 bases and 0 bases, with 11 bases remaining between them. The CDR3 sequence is CASRGRTANTGELFF. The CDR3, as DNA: TGTGCCAGCAGGGGGCGGACAGCGAACACCGGGGAGCTGTTTTTT.

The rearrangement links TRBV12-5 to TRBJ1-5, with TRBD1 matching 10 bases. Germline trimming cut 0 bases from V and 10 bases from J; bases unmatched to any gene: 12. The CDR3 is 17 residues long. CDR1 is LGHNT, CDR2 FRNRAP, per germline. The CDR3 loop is CASGLVLGDRGSTPQHF. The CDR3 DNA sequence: TGTGCTAGTGGTTTGGTACTAGGGGACAGGGGATCTACCCCCCAGCATTTT.

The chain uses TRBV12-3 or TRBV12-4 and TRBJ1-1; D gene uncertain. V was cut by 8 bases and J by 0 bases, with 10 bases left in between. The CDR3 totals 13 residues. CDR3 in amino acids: CASGDTMNTEAFF. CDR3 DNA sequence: TGTGCCAGCGGGGATACTATGAACACTGAAGCTTTCTTT.

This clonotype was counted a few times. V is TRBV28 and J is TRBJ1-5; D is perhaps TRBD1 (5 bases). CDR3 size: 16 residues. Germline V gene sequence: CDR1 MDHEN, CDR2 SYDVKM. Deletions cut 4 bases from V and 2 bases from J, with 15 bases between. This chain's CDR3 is CASSSDQGVGNQPQHF. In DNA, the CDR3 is TGTGCCAGCAGTTCTGACCAGGGCGTGGGCAATCAGCCCCAGCATTTT.

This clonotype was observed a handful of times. The CDR3 here is CASSLVDRGAEAFF. In DNA form, the CDR3 reads TGTGCCAGCAGTTTAGTCGACAGGGGCGCTGAAGCTTTCTTT. The chain is built from TRBV28 and TRBJ1-1; 8 bases match TRBD1. Germline CDR1 MDHEN, CDR2 SYDVKM. V lost 2 bases and J lost 6; bases outside the gene matches: 5. CDR3 length equals 14 residues.

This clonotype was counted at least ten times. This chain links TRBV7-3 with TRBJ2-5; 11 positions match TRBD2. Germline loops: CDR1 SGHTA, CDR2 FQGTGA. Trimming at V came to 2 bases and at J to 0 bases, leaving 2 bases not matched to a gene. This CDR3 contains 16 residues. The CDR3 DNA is TGTGCCAGCAGCTTACGGGGACTAGCGGACCAAGAGACCCAGTACTTC. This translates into CASSLRGLADQETQYF.

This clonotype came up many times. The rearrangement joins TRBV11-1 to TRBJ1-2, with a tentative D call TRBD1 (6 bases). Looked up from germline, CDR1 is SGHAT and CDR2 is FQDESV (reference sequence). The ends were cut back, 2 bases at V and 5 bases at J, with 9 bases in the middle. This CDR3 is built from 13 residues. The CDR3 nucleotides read TGTGCCAGCAGCTTACTAAGGGGGTATGGCTACACCTTC. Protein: CASSLLRGYGYTF.

CDR3: CATSRTQGSPVTEAFF. Here the CDR3 DNA reads TGTGCCACCAGCAGGACCCAGGGATCCCCTGTCACTGAAGCTTTCTTT. V is TRBV15 and J is TRBJ1-1; the D gene is possibly TRBD1 (5 bases). This CDR3 has 16 residues. Germline V gene data show CDR1 as LNHNV and CDR2 as YYDKDF (reference sequence). Trimming cost V 3 bases and J 4 bases, with 18 bases left between them.

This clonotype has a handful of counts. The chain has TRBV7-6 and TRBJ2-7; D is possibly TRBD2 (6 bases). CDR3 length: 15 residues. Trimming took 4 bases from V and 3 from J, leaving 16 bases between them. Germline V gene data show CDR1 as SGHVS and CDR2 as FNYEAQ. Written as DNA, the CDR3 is TGTGCCAGCAGCTCCGGACTCGGCGGGAACTACGAGCAGTACTTC. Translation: CASSSGLGGNYEQYF.

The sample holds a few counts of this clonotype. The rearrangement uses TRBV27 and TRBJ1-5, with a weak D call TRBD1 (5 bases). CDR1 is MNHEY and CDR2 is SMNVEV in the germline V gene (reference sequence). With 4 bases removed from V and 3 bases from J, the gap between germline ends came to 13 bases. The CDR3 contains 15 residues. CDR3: CASSSLPGNNQPQHF. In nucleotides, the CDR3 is TGTGCCAGCAGTTCCCTCCCAGGGAACAATCAGCCCCAGCATTTT.

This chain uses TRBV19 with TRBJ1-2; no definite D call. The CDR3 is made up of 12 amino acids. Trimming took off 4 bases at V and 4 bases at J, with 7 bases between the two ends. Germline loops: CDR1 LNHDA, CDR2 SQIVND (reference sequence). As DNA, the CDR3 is TGTGCCAGTAGTAACAGTGCCTATGGCTACACCTTC. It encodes CASSNSAYGYTF.

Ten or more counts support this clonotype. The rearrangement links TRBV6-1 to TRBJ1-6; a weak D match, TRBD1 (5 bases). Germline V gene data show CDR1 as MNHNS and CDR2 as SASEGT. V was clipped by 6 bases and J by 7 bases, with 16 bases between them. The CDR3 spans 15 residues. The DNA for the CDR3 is TGTGCCAGCAGCAACGTAAAGGGGAACAATTCACCCCTCCACTTT. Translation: CASSNVKGNNSPLHF.

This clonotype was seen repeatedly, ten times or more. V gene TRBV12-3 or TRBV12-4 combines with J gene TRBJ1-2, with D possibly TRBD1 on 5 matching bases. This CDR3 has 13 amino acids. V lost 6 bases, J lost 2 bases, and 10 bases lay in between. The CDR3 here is CASRGDGNYGYTF. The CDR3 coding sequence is TGTGCCAGCAGAGGGGACGGCAACTATGGCTACACCTTC.

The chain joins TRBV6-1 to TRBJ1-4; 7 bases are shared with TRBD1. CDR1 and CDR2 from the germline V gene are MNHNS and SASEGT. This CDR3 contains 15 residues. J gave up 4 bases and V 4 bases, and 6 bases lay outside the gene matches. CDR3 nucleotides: TGTGCCAGCAGTGGCACAGGGGCGGTTAATGAAAAACTGTTTTTT. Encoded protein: CASSGTGAVNEKLFF.

Here the CDR3 reads CASSSGIEAFF. The CDR3 DNA sequence: TGTGCCAGCTCATCCGGGATTGAAGCTTTCTTT. The chain has TRBV18 and TRBJ1-1; D ambiguous. V shed 5 bases and J shed 7 bases, with 8 bases lying between them. Germline CDR1 reads KGHSH; CDR2 reads LQKENI. The CDR3 has 11 residues. Full variable domain (remainder filled in from reference TRBV18 and TRBJ1-1): NAGVMQNPRHLVRRRGQEARLRCSPMKGHSHVYWYRQLPEEGLKFMVYLQKENIIDESGMPKERFSAEFPKEGPSILRIQQVVRGDSAAYFCASSSGIEAFFGQGTRLTVV.

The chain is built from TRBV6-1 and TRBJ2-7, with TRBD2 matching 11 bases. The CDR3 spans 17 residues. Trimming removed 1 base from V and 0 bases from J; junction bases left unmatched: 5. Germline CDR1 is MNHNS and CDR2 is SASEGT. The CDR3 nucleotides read TGTGCCAGCAGTGAAGTGGGACTAGCGGCCCTCTCCTACGAGCAGTACTTC. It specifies CASSEVGLAALSYEQYF.

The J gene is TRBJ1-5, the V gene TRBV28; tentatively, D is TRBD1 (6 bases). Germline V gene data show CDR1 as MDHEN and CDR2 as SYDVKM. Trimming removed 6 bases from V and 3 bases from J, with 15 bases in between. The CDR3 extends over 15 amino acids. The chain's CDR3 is CASRFYRVYNQPQHF. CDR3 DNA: TGTGCCAGCAGGTTCTACAGGGTTTACAATCAGCCCCAGCATTTT. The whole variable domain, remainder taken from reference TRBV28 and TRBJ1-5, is DVKVTQSSRYLVKRTGEKVFLECVQDMDHENMFWYRQDPGLGLRLIYFSYDVKMKEKGDIPEGYSVSREKKERFSLILESASTNQTSMYLCASRFYRVYNQPQHFGDGTRLSIL.

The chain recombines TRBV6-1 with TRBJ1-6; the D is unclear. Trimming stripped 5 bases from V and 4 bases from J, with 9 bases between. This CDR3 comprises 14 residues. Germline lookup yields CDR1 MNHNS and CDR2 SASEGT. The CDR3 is CASSPFPYNSPLHF. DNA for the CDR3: TGTGCCAGCAGTCCGTTCCCTTATAATTCACCCCTCCACTTT.